This passage covers 17 T cell receptor beta chains from one sample sequenced in a study of identical twins (dated by TCRdb to the mid-2010s). The library was obtained by 5' RACE. The reads were generated on an Illumina HiSeq 2000. The public sequencing data were trimmed at Q25 with fastp and processed into clonotypes with MiXCR by TCRdb, which kept only in-frame beta chains. When rows share a CDR3 protein, they turn into one entry using the most common DNA and genes. The sample profile shows 1,800,000 or so distinct CDR3 sequences; under 35% of them were found once. The ten largest clones add up to over 0.25% of the sample. The sequenced sample consisted of cord blood. These receptors all stem from a newborn girl in good health.

This clonotype was observed a handful of times. The chain recombines TRBV19 with TRBJ1-1; 7 positions match TRBD1. This CDR3 spans 14 amino acids. In germline, CDR1 is LNHDA, CDR2 SQIVND (reference sequence). J was trimmed by 2 bases and V by 7 bases; bases with no gene match: 7. Written as DNA, the CDR3 is TGTGCCAGTACTACAGGGGACTTCAACACTGAAGCTTTCTTT. Translating gives CASTTGDFNTEAFF.

V is TRBV7-2 and J is TRBJ2-5, with D uncertain. The germline V gene encodes CDR1 SGHTA and CDR2 FQGNSA. Between the trimmed V and J ends, which lost 0 bases and 3 bases, there was a span of 20 bases. CDR3 length: 18 residues. CDR3 bases: TGTGCCAGCAGCTTAGCGTCAGAATCCTTTCGGACGGAAGAGACCCAGTACTTC. Its translation is CASSLASESFRTEETQYF.

The chain uses TRBV27 and TRBJ2-2, with unresolved D. V lost 6 bases and J 3 bases, leaving 20 bases between the germline ends. This CDR3 spans 17 amino acids. Per the germline V gene, CDR1 is MNHEY and CDR2 is SMNVEV (reference sequence). As DNA, the CDR3 is TGTGCCAGCAGAGGCCTGACCGGGTCTTTCTACACCGGGGAGCTGTTTTTT. This gives the protein CASRGLTGSFYTGELFF.

This clonotype was counted only a few times. This rearrangement joins TRBV12-3 or TRBV12-4 to TRBJ2-1; 7 positions agree with TRBD1. V dropped 6 bases and J dropped 8; count of bases not matched to a gene: 10. The CDR3 runs 14 residues. CDR3 DNA sequence: TGTGCCAGCAGCCAAGACAGGGAAAAGGATGAGCAGTTCTTC. Its translation is CASSQDREKDEQFF.

A remark on this clonotype: Germline and junction disagree at one end, which may indicate a read error. In DNA, the CDR3 is TGCGACAGCAGCGCGGCTCCCGGGACTAGCACTGGTACGCAGTATTTT. Its protein is CDSSAAPGTSTGTQYF. The chain recombines TRBV5-1 with TRBJ2-3; 9 bases are shared with TRBD2. This CDR3 has 16 amino acids. Germline CDR1 SGHRS, CDR2 YFSETQ.

The chain couples TRBV3-1 to TRBJ1-4, with no clear D. Trimming removed 1 base from V and 5 bases from J, with 11 bases in between. Germline V gene data show CDR1 as LGHDT and CDR2 as YNNKEL (reference sequence). The CDR3 totals 15 residues. CDR3 nucleotide sequence: TGTGCCAGCAGCCAAGGGACCATCTACAATGAAAAACTGTTTTTT. It codes for CASSQGTIYNEKLFF.

Comments on this clonotype: At one of its ends the junction is not consistent with the germline gene, which may arise from a read error. The V and J genes are TRBV4-1 and TRBJ2-1, with TRBD2 identical over 9 bases. CDR3 length equals 16 residues. CDR1 and CDR2 from the germline V gene are MGHRA and YSYEKL. This CDR3 is CAGSYPASTSGNEQFF. The CDR3 region has the DNA TGCGCCGGCAGCTACCCCGCTTCGACTAGCGGCAATGAGCAGTTCTTC.

The chain couples TRBV7-9 to TRBJ2-5; 8 nucleotides agree with TRBD2. The DNA end favors TRBJ2-7, so the J call may be wrong. CDR3 size: 15 residues. Germline CDR1 reads SEHNR; CDR2 reads FQNEAQ (reference sequence). This CDR3 reads CASSLVGRGTYEQYF. In DNA, the CDR3 is TGTGCCAGCAGCTTAGTCGGGAGGGGTACCTACGAGCAGTACTTC.

The chain recombines TRBV12-3 or TRBV12-4 with TRBJ1-6; 8 bases agree with TRBD1. V lost 6 bases to trimming and J lost 7 bases; unmatched junction nucleotides: 5. This CDR3 has 14 amino acids. CDR3 DNA: TGTGCCAGCAGGGACAGGGCCACCAATTCACCCCTCCACTTT. Its translation: CASRDRATNSPLHF.

In the case of this clonotype: A junction boundary mismatches the germline segment, possibly from a read error. J is TRBJ2-4 and V is TRBV5-8, with 10 bases aligning to TRBD2. The CDR3 length is 16 residues. Germline CDR1 and CDR2: SGHTS and YDEGEE. The chain's CDR3 is CVSSLGLAGDGDIQYF. CDR3 in DNA: TGTGTCAGCAGCTTGGGTCTAGCGGGAGATGGGGACATTCAGTACTTC.

This clonotype occurred a few times. J is TRBJ2-4 and V is TRBV4-2; perhaps D is TRBD1 or TRBD2 (6 bases each). This CDR3 comprises 14 residues. The V gene's germline CDR1 is LGHNA and CDR2 YNFKEQ. V lost 6 bases and J 3 bases, leaving 12 bases between the germline ends. In nucleotides, the CDR3 is TGTGCCAGCAGACAGGAGGGGGGCAAAAACATTCAGTACTTC. Translating gives CASRQEGGKNIQYF.

This chain uses TRBV12-3 or TRBV12-4 with TRBJ2-3, with a weak D call TRBD2 (5 bases). CDR3 length: 13 amino acids. V lost 6 bases, J lost 15 bases, and 22 bases lay in between. CDR3 DNA: TGTGCCAGCAGGTCTCGGAAAGCGGATATGCAATATTTT. Translation: CASRSRKADMQYF.

This clonotype was recorded a few times. The chain employs TRBV14 and TRBJ2-1; TRBD2 agrees at 16 bases. The V gene end was trimmed by 9 bases and the J gene end by 9 bases; junction bases not matched to a gene: 2. This CDR3 has 13 amino acids. Per germline, CDR1 SGHDN and CDR2 FVKESK. DNA for the CDR3: TGTGCCAGTGGGACTAGCGGGAGGGGTGAGCAGTTCTTC. Translation: CASGTSGRGEQFF.

V is TRBV30 and J is TRBJ2-4; 7 bases fit TRBD2. With the DNA end fitting TRBJ2-5 better, the J assignment may be wrong. Germline CDR1 and CDR2: GTSNPN and SVGIG (reference sequence). The CDR3 extends over 13 amino acids. CDR3 nucleotides: TGTGCCTGGGAGCGGGGTAAGGAAGAGACCCAGTACTTC. Translation gives CAWERGKEETQYF.

The gene calls are TRBV20-1 and TRBJ1-5; no clear D. The CDR3 loop spans 13 amino acids. Germline loops: CDR1 DFQATT, CDR2 SNEGSKA (reference sequence). The ends were cut back, 3 bases at V and 8 bases at J, with 14 bases in the middle. DNA for the CDR3: TGCAGTGCTAGCAGGCTTGCGGTTGAGCCCCAGCATTTT. Protein sequence: CSASRLAVEPQHF.

This clonotype has only a few counts. The chain combines TRBV5-1 with TRBJ1-1; 8 positions match TRBD1. The CDR3 runs to 19 residues. V gave up 5 bases and J gave up 1 base; unmatched junction bases: 19. The germline V gene encodes CDR1 SGHRS and CDR2 YFSETQ. CDR3 nucleotides: TGCGCCAGCAGTTTCGGACAGGGATTCCCCCAAATTTCGAACACTGAAGCTTTCTTT. This encodes CASSFGQGFPQISNTEAFF.

This clonotype has just a few counts. The chain has TRBV12-3 or TRBV12-4 and TRBJ2-1; D not resolved. CDR3 size: 13 residues. Trimming cost V 3 bases and J 3 bases, with 6 bases left between them. The DNA of the CDR3 is TGTGCCAGCAGTTTTCTCTTCTACAATGAGCAGTTCTTC. Amino acids: CASSFLFYNEQFF.